This T cell receptor beta chain was profiled in a study of OX40 agonist ivuxolimab in advanced cancers. Across the whole study: Previous treatment with anti-PD-1, anti-PD-L1 or anti-CTLA-4 therapy was allowed; about 37% had received some.

Study observations and caveats: In CD8+ T cells, expanded clones were on average more numerous than in CD4+.

The method was immunoSEQ multiplex PCR; TCRdb's version includes in-frame clones alone and lacks a portion of them. The sample shows about 99,000 clones, approximately 94% of them seen only once. With respect to this clone: Its specificity is unknown.

The V and J ends lost 7 bases and 2 bases, in that order; junction bases with no gene match: 11. The CDR3 is 18 residues long. CDR1 is MDHEN, CDR2 SYDVKM, per germline. This sequence was found in an adult with an advanced solid tumor such as melanoma, head and neck, liver or kidney cancer. V usage is TRBV28 and J usage is TRBJ2-3, with TRBD2 matching over 14 bases. Here the sequenced sample was CD4+ or CD8+ T cells sorted from blood, taken in a trial of the OX40 agonist ivuxolimab. The CDR3 loop is CASTQGLAGALLTDTQYF. The CDR3 DNA reads as TGTGCCAGCACCCAGGGACTAGCGGGGGCCTTACTCACAGATACGCAGTATTTT.